Each of the 30 T cell receptor beta chains below was sequenced from the same sample in a study of blood T cell repertoires in COVID-19. The repertoire was sequenced with immunoSEQ multiplex PCR; TCRdb's copy has only in-frame clones and lacks some. The sample lists about 150,000 clones, 87% occurring once. The sample taken for sequencing was peripheral blood. Receptors were obtained from a woman aged 50 to 65 with acute or convalescent COVID-19.

This clone showed up just once. The chain couples TRBV18 to TRBJ1-2; tentatively, D is TRBD1 (6 bases). V was trimmed by 2 bases and J by 3 bases, leaving 13 bases between them. The CDR3 has 15 amino acids. Germline V lookup: CDR1 KGHSH, CDR2 LQKENI. The CDR3, as DNA: TGTGCCAGCTCACCAGGTGGACAGACCTACTATGGCTACACCTTC. Its translation: CASSPGGQTYYGYTF.

This chain uses TRBV19 with TRBJ2-2, with 8 bases that match TRBD2. CDR1 and CDR2 (germline): LNHDA, SQIVND (reference sequence). V shed 0 bases and J 6 bases; nucleotides not matched to a gene: 3. This CDR3 contains 15 residues. The CDR3 loop is CASSIEAGVAGELFF. CDR3 in DNA: TGTGCCAGTAGTATAGAAGCGGGAGTAGCCGGGGAGCTGTTTTTT.

The chain is built from TRBV7-9 and TRBJ2-7; tentative D call: TRBD2 (6 bases). The CDR3 covers 13 residues. Per germline, CDR1 SEHNR and CDR2 FQNEAQ (reference sequence). V lost 5 bases, J lost 3 bases, and 11 bases lay in between. CDR3 region: CASSQIADYEQYF. The DNA of the CDR3 is TGTGCCAGCAGCCAGATAGCGGACTACGAGCAGTACTTC.

The V gene is TRBV7-3, the J gene TRBJ2-2; 8 bases map to TRBD2. The V gene end was trimmed by 5 bases and the J gene end by 4 bases; junction bases not matched to a gene: 9. There are 16 residues in the CDR3. CDR1 SGHTA and CDR2 FQGTGA come from the germline V gene. CDR3 DNA sequence: TGTGCCAGCAGCCAAAACGGGGGGGAACTCACCGGGGAGCTGTTTTTT. Amino acids: CASSQNGGELTGELFF.

This clone has just one count. V and J are TRBV5-1 and TRBJ2-7; 7 positions agree with TRBD2. V shed 0 bases, J shed 0 bases, and the junction held 9 bases outside the gene matches. Per the germline V gene, CDR1 is SGHRS and CDR2 is YFSETQ. This CDR3 is 17 amino acids long. CDR3 amino acids: CASSLGGGYRISYEQYF. The CDR3 DNA reads as TGCGCCAGCAGCTTGGGGGGAGGGTACCGAATCTCCTACGAGCAGTACTTC.

The V call is TRBV2, the J call TRBJ2-1, with 11 bases matching TRBD1. The CDR3 spans 14 residues. The junction had 7 bases not matched to a gene; V was cut back by 6 bases and J by 9 bases. From germline, CDR1 is SNHLY and CDR2 FYNNEI. The CDR3: CASRADRGRGEQFF. CDR3 DNA sequence: TGTGCCAGCAGAGCGGACAGGGGGCGCGGTGAGCAGTTCTTC.

This chain links TRBV5-4 with TRBJ2-1; weak D call: TRBD2 (6 bases). This CDR3 region has 16 residues. V shed 4 bases and J shed 0 bases, with 14 bases lying between them. Germline CDR1 is SGHNT and CDR2 is YYREEE (reference sequence). The CDR3 DNA is TGTGCCAGCAGCCAGAGGGACTTCAGCTCCTACAATGAGCAGTTCTTC. Its protein product is CASSQRDFSSYNEQFF.

The V and J genes are TRBV29-1 and TRBJ1-5; 8 bases agree with TRBD1. Unmatched junction bases numbered 8, after V lost 8 bases and J lost 5 bases. Germline CDR1 reads SQVTM; CDR2 reads ANQGSEA. The CDR3 spans 13 residues. The CDR3 reads CSIPDRVHQPQHF. In nucleotides, the CDR3 is TGCAGCATACCGGACAGGGTCCATCAGCCCCAGCATTTT.

The V and J genes are TRBV29-1 and TRBJ1-2, with D tentatively TRBD1 (5 bases). Germline V gene lookup returns CDR1 SQVTM and CDR2 ANQGSEA. CDR3 size: 15 residues. The germline V and J ends were trimmed by 8 bases and 3 bases, with 22 bases remaining between them. The CDR3 spells CSTSVGAGMDYGYTF. The CDR3 DNA reads TGCAGCACCTCGGTTGGGGCAGGGATGGACTATGGCTACACCTTC.

The chain has TRBV19 and TRBJ1-2; no reliable D call. The germline V and J ends were trimmed by 6 bases and 2 bases, with 10 bases remaining between them. Germline assignment: CDR1 LNHDA and CDR2 SQIVND (reference sequence). The CDR3 runs to 13 residues. The CDR3, as DNA: TGTGCCAGTAGCCTGACTTCGAACTATGGCTACACCTTC. Protein product: CASSLTSNYGYTF.

V usage is TRBV5-6 and J usage is TRBJ1-2, with TRBD1 as a possible D gene (5 bases). The CDR3 extends over 14 amino acids. Germline V gives CDR1 SGHDT, CDR2 YYEEEE. V gave up 3 bases and J gave up 7 bases, with 16 bases separating them. The CDR3 protein is CASSYERGIRGYTF. Here the CDR3 DNA reads TGTGCCAGCAGCTACGAGCGGGGGATACGTGGCTACACCTTC.

The J gene is TRBJ1-1, the V gene TRBV25-1; D is possibly TRBD1 (5 bases). The germline V gene has CDR1 MGHDK and CDR2 SYGVNS. V lost 6 bases and J 6 bases, leaving 17 bases between the germline ends. The CDR3 runs to 14 residues. In DNA form, the CDR3 reads TGTGCCAGCAGAAAATACGAGGGGAGGCCTGAAGCTTTCTTT. Protein product: CASRKYEGRPEAFF.

The gene calls are TRBV11-3 and TRBJ2-1; 9 bases are a match to TRBD1. The CDR3 is made up of 20 amino acids. Germline lookup yields CDR1 SGHNT and CDR2 YENEEA. Unmatched junction bases numbered 17, after V lost 5 bases and J lost 0 bases. This chain's CDR3 is CASSPTPGQGIPLSYNEQFF. The CDR3, as DNA: TGTGCCAGCAGCCCCACGCCGGGACAGGGAATACCTCTCTCCTACAATGAGCAGTTCTTC.

The rearrangement uses TRBV10-1 and TRBJ1-1, with D possibly TRBD1 on 5 matching bases. Germline lookup yields CDR1 WNHNN and CDR2 SYGVQD (reference sequence). V lost 0 bases, J lost 6 bases, and 11 bases lay in between. This CDR3 region has 14 residues. The CDR3 sequence is CASSESGRGAEAFF. The DNA of the CDR3 is TGCGCCAGCAGTGAGTCGGGAAGGGGCGCTGAAGCTTTCTTT.

This chain links TRBV3-1 (or the pseudogene TRBV3-2) with TRBJ1-2; 10 bases are a match to TRBD1. The CDR3 extends over 14 amino acids. V lost 4 bases to trimming and J lost 3 bases; unmatched junction nucleotides: 2. CDR1 is LGHDT, CDR2 YNNKEL, per germline (reference sequence). The CDR3, as DNA: TGTGCCAGCAGCCCGGACAGGGGGGACTATGGCTACACCTTC. It encodes CASSPDRGDYGYTF.

This clone was observed a single time. The genes are TRBV19 and TRBJ1-4, with 10 positions matching TRBD1. CDR1 LNHDA and CDR2 SQIVND come from the germline V gene (reference sequence). The CDR3 runs 15 residues. J gave up 3 bases and V 7 bases, and 5 bases lay outside the gene matches. CDR3 residues: CASMDRGAANEKLFF. In nucleotides, the CDR3 is TGTGCCAGTATGGACAGGGGGGCAGCTAATGAAAAACTGTTTTTT.

Concerning this clone itself: Sequence at one end of the junction differs from germline and may be a read error. The rearrangement uses TRBV7-9 and TRBJ2-7; maybe TRBD2 (5 bases). CDR1 SEHNR and CDR2 FQNEAQ come from the germline V gene (reference sequence). This CDR3 is 14 amino acids long. The CDR3 DNA sequence: TGTGCCAGCAGCTCGGGCGGGCTGGGATACGAGCGGTACTTC. Translating it yields CASSSGGLGYERYF.

The rearrangement joins TRBV4-1 to TRBJ2-7, with D perhaps matching TRBD1 (6 bases). The germline V gene encodes CDR1 MGHRA and CDR2 YSYEKL. Trimming stripped 1 base from V and 2 bases from J, with 12 bases between. The CDR3 sequence is 15 residues long. The CDR3 DNA reads TGCGCCAGCAGCCAAGTGTGGGACACGACCTACGAGCAGTACTTC. This encodes CASSQVWDTTYEQYF.

The chain joins TRBV7-9 to TRBJ1-2, with D maybe TRBD1 (6 bases). The CDR3 is 14 amino acids. V was cut by 5 bases and J by 4 bases, with 14 bases left in between. Germline V gene data show CDR1 as SEHNR and CDR2 as FQNEAQ (reference sequence). The DNA of the CDR3 is TGTGCCAGCAGCCCAGACACAGGGCCCTATGGCTACACCTTC. Its protein product is CASSPDTGPYGYTF. Full variable domain (rest looked up from reference TRBV7-9 and TRBJ1-2): DTGVSQNPRHKITKRGQNVTFRCDPISEHNRLYWYRQTLGQGPEFLTYFQNEAQLEKSRLLSDRFSAERPKGSFSTLEIQRTEQGDSAMYLCASSPDTGPYGYTFGSGTRLTVV.

The chain has TRBV27 and TRBJ2-2; the D is unclear. The V gene lost 2 bases and the J gene lost 6 bases, with 4 bases spanning the gap. Germline-derived CDR1 and CDR2 are MNHEY and SMNVEV (reference sequence). CDR3 length: 12 residues. For the CDR3, the DNA is TGTGCCAGCAGTTTAAGCTCCGGGGAGCTGTTTTTT. Amino acids: CASSLSSGELFF.

This rearrangement joins TRBV24-1 to TRBJ2-3; D might be TRBD2 (6 bases). Per the germline V gene, CDR1 is KGHDR and CDR2 is SFDVKD. V was trimmed by 3 bases and J by 2 bases, leaving 11 bases between them. This CDR3 contains 15 residues. In DNA, the CDR3 is TGTGCCACCAGTGATCCCGGCGGGATCACAGATACGCAGTATTTT. Translated, it gives CATSDPGGITDTQYF.

The chain employs TRBV9 and TRBJ2-3; 10 bases line up with TRBD1. Germline loops: CDR1 SGDLS, CDR2 YYNGEE. The CDR3 is 17 residues long. V dropped 3 bases and J dropped 1; count of bases not matched to a gene: 8. DNA of the CDR3: TGTGCCAGCAGCGGGATGGGGGACAGGGGAGGCACAGATACGCAGTATTTT. Translation gives CASSGMGDRGGTDTQYF. Complete variable domain (other parts from reference TRBV9 and TRBJ2-3): DSGVTQTPKHLITATGQRVTLRCSPRSGDLSVYWYQQSLDQGLQFLIQYYNGEERAKGNILERFSAQQFPDLHSELNLSSLELGDSALYFCASSGMGDRGGTDTQYFGPGTRLTVL.

This chain connects TRBV7-3 to TRBJ2-7; D is unclear. The germline V gene encodes CDR1 SGHTA and CDR2 FQGTGA. The CDR3 sequence is 13 residues long. V lost 3 bases and J lost 7, with 13 bases in between. CDR3 nucleotides: TGTGCCAGCAGCTTCGCCGGAGAACATGAGCAGTACTTC. This codes for CASSFAGEHEQYF.

V gene TRBV7-2 combines with J gene TRBJ2-7; 8 bases fit TRBD1. Germline CDR1 reads SGHTA; CDR2 reads FQGNSA. This CDR3 is 14 amino acids long. V gave up 3 bases and J gave up 3 bases; unmatched junction bases: 4. Here the CDR3 DNA reads TGTGCCAGCAGCTTCCGGACAGGGAACTACGAGCAGTACTTC. As protein: CASSFRTGNYEQYF.

The chain has TRBV30 and TRBJ2-3, with 8 bases fitting TRBD1. V gave up 4 bases and J gave up 0 bases; unmatched junction bases: 9. This CDR3 is 16 amino acids long. Germline V gene sequence: CDR1 GTSNPN, CDR2 SVGIG (reference sequence). The CDR3 loop reads CAWTPGTGHSTDTQYF. The CDR3 DNA sequence: TGTGCCTGGACCCCAGGGACAGGCCATAGCACAGATACGCAGTATTTT.

The chain uses TRBV5-1 and TRBJ2-7; 12 bases fit TRBD2. The CDR3 totals 14 residues. Germline CDR1 is SGHRS and CDR2 is YFSETQ. V lost 0 bases, J lost 7 bases, and 2 bases stayed unmatched. This chain's CDR3 is CASSLGLAGEEQYF. CDR3 in DNA: TGCGCCAGCAGCTTGGGACTAGCGGGAGAAGAGCAGTACTTC.

The genes are TRBV12-5 and TRBJ2-2; a possible D gene is TRBD2 (6 bases). V shed 10 bases and J shed 1 base, with 13 bases lying between them. This CDR3 region has 14 residues. In germline, CDR1 is LGHNT, CDR2 FRNRAP. The CDR3 sequence: CATTPGVNTGELFF. CDR3 bases: TGTGCTACTACCCCGGGGGTGAACACCGGGGAGCTGTTTTTT.

On this clone itself: At one of its ends the junction is not consistent with the germline gene, which may arise from a read error. The rearrangement uses TRBV6-1 and TRBJ1-5, with 7 bases that match TRBD1. Looked up from germline, CDR1 is MNHNS and CDR2 is SASEGT. The CDR3 has 18 residues. The CDR3 region has the DNA TGTGCCAGCAGCGAAGCCAGACTCCAGGGGGGTAGCAATCAGCCCCAGCATTTT. This codes for CASSEARLQGGSNQPQHF.

The chain has TRBV6-4 and TRBJ2-2; 8 bases align to TRBD2. Germline lookup yields CDR1 MRHNA and CDR2 SNTAGT. The ends lost 6 bases at V and 6 bases at J; junction bases unmatched: 6. The CDR3 spans 14 residues. This CDR3 is CASSFYGRAGELFF. DNA of the CDR3: TGTGCCAGCAGCTTTTACGGGAGGGCCGGGGAGCTGTTTTTT.

The DNA of the CDR3 is TGCGCCAGCAGCTTGGATGTGGCAGGGAAACAGCCCCAGCATTTT. Translated, it gives CASSLDVAGKQPQHF. V and J are TRBV5-1 and TRBJ1-5, with TRBD1 as a possible D gene (5 bases). V lost 0 bases and J lost 7, with 14 bases in between. The CDR3 has 15 amino acids. Per the germline V gene, CDR1 is SGHRS and CDR2 is YFSETQ.